The rows below give T cell receptor beta chains drawn from one sample of a study of T cell changes during pregnancy in multiple sclerosis. The table came from immunoSEQ multiplex PCR; TCRdb's copy has only in-frame clones and leaves some out. In the table there are tens of thousands of clones, just under 90% of which are singletons. The source material was CD4+ T cells from peripheral blood mononuclear cells, sampled in the first trimester of pregnancy. These receptor sequences come from a female donor with multiple sclerosis, enrolled in a pregnancy study. The CDR3 runs from the conserved cysteine through the conserved F or W. Each record gives: D gene, V gene, clone size, J gene, CDR3 DNA, CDR3 protein. D genes are given only for firm matches. Part of the rows lack a size; the others show once, few, many or a class for expanded clones.

D: NA; V: TRBV2; size: NA; J: TRBJ1-1; DNA: TGTGCCAGCAGTGTAGAGGGGGTGGTGGGGACTGAAGCTTTCTTT; CDR3: CASSVEGVVGTEAFF
D: TRBD1; V: TRBV7-9; size: NA; J: TRBJ1-4; DNA: TGTGCCAGCAGCTCTTGGACAGGGAGGAATGAAAAACTGTTTTTT; CDR3: CASSSWTGRNEKLFF
D: NA; V: TRBV19; size: few; J: TRBJ2-5; DNA: TGTGCCAGTAGTATAGGAGGGTTCGGAGAGACCCAGTACTTC; CDR3: CASSIGGFGETQYF
D: TRBD1; V: TRBV19; size: NA; J: TRBJ1-1; DNA: TGTGCCAGTAGTATTATAGCGGCAGGGGGCAGGGGCACTGAAGCTTTCTTT; CDR3: CASSIIAAGGRGTEAFF
D: NA; V: TRBV14; size: once; J: TRBJ2-1; DNA: TGTGCCAGCAGCCAAGATGGGGTAGGGCCGGGGAATGAGCAGTTCTTC; CDR3: CASSQDGVGPGNEQFF
D: TRBD1; V: TRBV6-5; size: once; J: TRBJ2-7; DNA: TGTGCCAGCAGTTACTCGATGGGACAGGGCTACGAGCAGTACTTC; CDR3: CASSYSMGQGYEQYF
D: TRBD2; V: TRBV19; size: NA; J: TRBJ2-5; DNA: TGTGCCAGTAGTATGGGGGGGGGATCTCAAGAGACCCAGTACTTC; CDR3: CASSMGGGSQETQYF
D: NA; V: TRBV7-2; size: NA; J: TRBJ2-3; DNA: TGTGCCAGCAGCTTAGCGGGCCCAGCAGATACGCAGTATTTT; CDR3: CASSLAGPADTQYF
D: NA; V: TRBV7-2; size: NA; J: TRBJ1-5; DNA: TGTGCCAGCAGCTCCAGGGTCGGGCAGCCCCAGCATTTT; CDR3: CASSSRVGQPQHF
D: NA; V: TRBV2; size: NA; J: TRBJ1-3; DNA: TGTGCCACCCGACTAGACTCTGGAAACACCATATATTTT; CDR3: CATRLDSGNTIYF
D: NA; V: TRBV4-2; size: NA; J: TRBJ1-2; DNA: TGTGCCAGCAGCCCAGGTCAGGGGCGGATTGGTAACTATGGCTACACCTTC; CDR3: CASSPGQGRIGNYGYTF
D: TRBD2; V: TRBV7-6; size: NA; J: TRBJ2-3; DNA: TGTGCCAGCAGCTTAGGAGTTCGGCTAGCGGGAGCTCGCACAGATACGCAGTATTTT; CDR3: CASSLGVRLAGARTDTQYF
D: NA; V: TRBV30; size: once; J: TRBJ1-1; DNA: TGTGCCTGGAGATCGACAGTGCGGAACACTGAAGCTTTCTTT; CDR3: CAWRSTVRNTEAFF
D: NA; V: TRBV2; size: NA; J: TRBJ1-1; DNA: TGTGCCAGCAGTTCAGAGAACACTGAAGCTTTCTTT; CDR3: CASSSENTEAFF
D: TRBD2; V: TRBV27; size: once; J: TRBJ2-3; DNA: TGTGCCAGCAGACCCATAGCGGGAGGGCCCGATACGCAGTATTTT; CDR3: CASRPIAGGPDTQYF
D: NA; V: TRBV7-3; size: NA; J: TRBJ2-5; DNA: TGTGCCAGCAGCTTACTAGCTCAAGAGACCCAGTACTTC; CDR3: CASSLLAQETQYF
D: TRBD1; V: TRBV9; size: NA; J: TRBJ2-2; DNA: TGTGCCAGCAGCAACGGACAGGGGCTATACACCGGGGAGCTGTTTTTT; CDR3: CASSNGQGLYTGELFF
D: TRBD1; V: TRBV9; size: NA; J: TRBJ1-1; DNA: TGTGCCAGCAGCGGCAATCCTGGCAGGGGGGATGAAGCTTTCTTT; CDR3: CASSGNPGRGDEAFF
D: NA; V: TRBV9; size: NA; J: TRBJ1-1; DNA: TGTGCCAGCAGCGTACAGGGTCGCACTGAAGCTTTCTTT; CDR3: CASSVQGRTEAFF
D: TRBD1; V: TRBV7-9; size: NA; J: TRBJ1-1; DNA: TGTGCCAGCAGCCGACAGGGGGCCCCGTACACTGAAGCTTTCTTT; CDR3: CASSRQGAPYTEAFF
D: NA; V: TRBV28; size: few; J: TRBJ1-1; DNA: TGTGCCAGCAGTTTTAACCTAGGAGGAGCTTTCTTT; CDR3: CASSFNLGGAFF
D: NA; V: TRBV28; size: few; J: TRBJ1-5; DNA: TGTGCCAGCAGAGAAACTGGTATCAATCAGCCCCAGCATTTT; CDR3: CASRETGINQPQHF
D: NA; V: TRBV7-2; size: once; J: TRBJ2-7; DNA: TGTGCCAGCAGCTTAGATGGCGGAAGCTCCTACGAGCAGTACTTC; CDR3: CASSLDGGSSYEQYF
D: NA; V: TRBV7-2; size: NA; J: TRBJ2-7; DNA: TGTGCCAGCAGCCAGGCAGGGATCGTTAGCTACGAGCAGTACTTC; CDR3: CASSQAGIVSYEQYF
D: NA; V: TRBV11-3; size: NA; J: TRBJ1-2; DNA: TGTGCCAGCAGCTTAGTACCGGACTCTGGCTACACCTTC; CDR3: CASSLVPDSGYTF
D: TRBD1; V: TRBV14; size: NA; J: TRBJ1-1; DNA: TGTGCCAGCAGCCGAACAGGGGGTTGGAACACTGAAGCTTTCTTT; CDR3: CASSRTGGWNTEAFF
D: TRBD1; V: TRBV7-6; size: NA; J: TRBJ2-3; DNA: TGTGCCAGCCATAGAATGGGGACAGGGGTTGCAGATACGCAGTATTTT; CDR3: CASHRMGTGVADTQYF
D: NA; V: TRBV2; size: NA; J: TRBJ1-5; DNA: TGTGCCAGCAGTGAAGAGGTGGGGGGGAATCAGCCCCAGCATTTT; CDR3: CASSEEVGGNQPQHF
D: TRBD2; V: TRBV2; size: NA; J: TRBJ2-1; DNA: TGTGCCAGCAGTCTACTAGCGGACCGCAATGAGCAGTTCTTC; CDR3: CASSLLADRNEQFF
D: TRBD2; V: TRBV7-3; size: NA; J: TRBJ2-4; DNA: TGTGCCAGCAGCTTAACCGGGACTAGCGGGATGGCAAACATTCAGTACTTC; CDR3: CASSLTGTSGMANIQYF
D: TRBD2; V: TRBV2; size: NA; J: TRBJ2-1; DNA: TGTGCCAGCAGTCTCTTTCTAGCGGGAGATGGGAATGAGCAGTTCTTC; CDR3: CASSLFLAGDGNEQFF
D: TRBD2; V: TRBV5-1; size: NA; J: TRBJ2-1; DNA: TGCGCCAGCAGCTTGGCCCCTCTAGCGGGGAACTACAATGAGCAGTTCTTC; CDR3: CASSLAPLAGNYNEQFF
D: NA; V: TRBV30; size: NA; J: TRBJ2-7; DNA: TGTGCCTGGAGCCCCGCGCCCGGGTCCGAGCAGTACTTC; CDR3: CAWSPAPGSEQYF
D: NA; V: TRBV28; size: NA; J: TRBJ2-7; DNA: TGTGCCAGCACGTTTCGTTCGAGCGGCAGCTCCTACGAGCAGTACTTC; CDR3: CASTFRSSGSSYEQYF
D: TRBD1; V: TRBV5-1; size: NA; J: TRBJ2-5; DNA: TGCGCCAGCAGCACACAGACAGGGTGGGGCCAAGAGACCCAGTACTTC; CDR3: CASSTQTGWGQETQYF
D: NA; V: TRBV2; size: NA; J: TRBJ1-5; DNA: TGTGCCAGCAGGTCGGGGATTTATAGCAATCAGCCCCAGCATTTT; CDR3: CASRSGIYSNQPQHF
D: NA; V: TRBV5-4; size: NA; J: TRBJ1-1; DNA: TGTGCCAGCAGCTTGGTGGGGCCGAACACTGAAGCTTTCTTT; CDR3: CASSLVGPNTEAFF
D: NA; V: TRBV7-2; size: NA; J: TRBJ2-5; DNA: TGTGCCAGCAGCTCGTCTTGGATCACCGGGGGGACCCAGTACTTC; CDR3: CASSSSWITGGTQYF
D: NA; V: TRBV28; size: once; J: TRBJ1-1; DNA: TGTGCCAGCAGGTCCCCGGGGGTATTGAACACTGAAGCTTTCTTT; CDR3: CASRSPGVLNTEAFF
D: TRBD2; V: TRBV19; size: NA; J: TRBJ2-7; DNA: TGTGCCAGTAGTACCCTAGCGGGAGGGCCCTACGAGCAGTACTTC; CDR3: CASSTLAGGPYEQYF
D: NA; V: TRBV2; size: NA; J: TRBJ1-1; DNA: TGTGCCAGCAGTGTTAGGGCGGGCACTGAAGCTTTCTTT; CDR3: CASSVRAGTEAFF
D: NA; V: TRBV5-6; size: NA; J: TRBJ1-6; DNA: TGTGCCAGTAGCTTGTTCCCCCCAAATTCACCCCTCCACTTT; CDR3: CASSLFPPNSPLHF
D: TRBD2; V: TRBV6-5; size: NA; J: TRBJ2-7; DNA: TGTGCCAGCAGTCGGACTAGCGGTAACCACGAGCAGTACTTC; CDR3: CASSRTSGNHEQYF
D: NA; V: TRBV7-9; size: NA; J: TRBJ1-5; DNA: TGTGCCAGCAGCTCTGGACAAATGAATCAGCCCCAGCATTTT; CDR3: CASSSGQMNQPQHF
D: TRBD1; V: TRBV18; size: NA; J: TRBJ2-7; DNA: TGTGCCAGCTCACCAGTTGGGACAGGGGCCTACGAGCAGTACTTC; CDR3: CASSPVGTGAYEQYF